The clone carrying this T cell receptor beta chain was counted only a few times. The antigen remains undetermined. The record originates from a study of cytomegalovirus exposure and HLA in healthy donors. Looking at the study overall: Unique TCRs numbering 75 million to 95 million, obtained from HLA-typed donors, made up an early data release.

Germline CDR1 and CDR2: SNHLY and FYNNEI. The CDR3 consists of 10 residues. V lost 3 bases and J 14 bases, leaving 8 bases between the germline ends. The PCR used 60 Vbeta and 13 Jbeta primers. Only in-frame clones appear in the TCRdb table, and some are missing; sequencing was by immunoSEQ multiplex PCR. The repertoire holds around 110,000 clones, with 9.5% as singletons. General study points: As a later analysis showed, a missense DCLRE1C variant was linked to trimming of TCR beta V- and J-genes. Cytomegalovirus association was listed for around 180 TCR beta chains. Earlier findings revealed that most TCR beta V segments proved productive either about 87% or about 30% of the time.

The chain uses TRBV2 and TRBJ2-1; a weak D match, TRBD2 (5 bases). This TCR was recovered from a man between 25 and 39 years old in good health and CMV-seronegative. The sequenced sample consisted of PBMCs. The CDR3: CASSDGDKFF. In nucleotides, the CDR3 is TGTGCCAGCAGTGACGGGGATAAGTTCTTC.